Reported below is one T cell receptor (beta chain). Data came from immunoSEQ multiplex PCR; TCRdb stores just in-frame clones and leaves some out. The table lists 150,000 to 180,000 clones, around 96% of them singletons. This entry is derived from a study of control samples from healthy donors and cancer patients. Trimming cost V 6 bases and J 0 bases; bases outside gene matches: 8. Germline CDR1 KGHSH, CDR2 LQKENI. This CDR3 has 16 residues. This receptor was identified in a man in his forties or fifties in good health. The source material was blood. The rearrangement uses TRBV18 and TRBJ1-1, with TRBD1 matching over 9 bases. The CDR3 nucleotides are TGTGCCAGCTCTACTGGGACAGGGAACATGAACACTGAAGCTTTCTTT. Its protein product is CASSTGTGNMNTEAFF.